The source of this T cell receptor (beta chain) is a study of CD8 T cells in ankylosing spondylitis. Study conclusions and caveats: Made up of fewer than ten highly homologous variants, a TCR beta motif appeared characteristic of ankylosing spondylitis blood.

In this sample, this clonotype turned up a few times. Its antigen is unknown. A single record per CDR3 protein comes from TCRdb applying MiXCR to the 5' RACE reads. The data contain around 770,000 distinct CDR3 sequences, 12% of them seen just once; the ten biggest clones take up more than 0.5%. Material: blood, either unsorted or a sorted T cell fraction (not recorded which). The receptor's source is a male donor with ankylosing spondylitis.

The CDR3 DNA reads TGCGCCAGCAGCTTGATTTACAGATCCTACGAGCAGTACTTC. This gives the protein CASSLIYRSYEQYF. This sequence joins TRBV5-1 and TRBJ2-7; D call uncertain. CDR3 size: 14 residues. Trimming stripped 1 base from V and 1 base from J, with 9 bases between. Germline V gene data show CDR1 as SGHRS and CDR2 as YFSETQ.